A single sample gave rise to the 22 T cell receptor beta chains below, sequenced in a study of control samples from healthy donors and cancer patients (dated by TCRdb to about 2020). The method was the immunoSEQ multiplex PCR assay. What TCRdb holds here is the immuneACCESS table cut down to in-frame rearrangements. Part of the clones is not present; checked against another copy, under half of the missing clones reflect an unresolved V gene, and the others are unexplained. Recorded for this sample are some 160,000 clones; roughly 92% of them occurred a single time. The ten largest clones represent roughly 0.64% of the sample. The specimen sequenced was blood. These TCRs come from a woman aged 25 to 45 in good health.

The chain links TRBV7-3 to TRBJ2-1, with TRBD2 matching 12 bases. V trimming: 5 bases; J trimming: 10 bases; junction bases outside the gene matches: 6. CDR3 length equals 14 residues. The V gene's germline CDR1 is SGHTA and CDR2 FQGTGA. The CDR3 DNA follows: TGTGCCAGCAGCCTAGCGGGAGGGATCCAAGAGCAGTTCTTC. This sequence encodes CASSLAGGIQEQFF.

J is TRBJ2-7 and V is TRBV9, with D perhaps TRBD2 (6 bases). This CDR3 contains 15 residues. CDR1 SGDLS and CDR2 YYNGEE come from the germline V gene. Trimming shortened V by 0 bases and J by 2 bases, and 12 bases separated the two germline ends. The CDR3 bases are TGTGCCAGCAGCGTAGAACCGGAGGGTGCCTACGAGCAGTACTTC. Protein sequence: CASSVEPEGAYEQYF.

This clone ranks as medium-sized (0.01 to 0.1%). V is TRBV28 and J is TRBJ1-2; tentative D call: TRBD1 (5 bases). The germline gives CDR1 MDHEN, CDR2 SYDVKM. The CDR3 totals 15 residues. The V gene lost 2 bases and the J gene lost 4 bases, with 14 bases spanning the gap. CDR3 region: CASSLGVLGGYGYTF. As DNA, the CDR3 is TGTGCCAGCAGTTTAGGAGTGTTGGGGGGCTATGGCTACACCTTC.

The rearrangement links TRBV27 to TRBJ2-5; 12 positions match TRBD1. This CDR3 contains 17 residues. The V gene end was trimmed by 0 bases and the J gene end by 4 bases; junction bases not matched to a gene: 6. Germline V gene lookup returns CDR1 MNHEY and CDR2 SMNVEV (reference sequence). CDR3 sequence: CASSLSGRDRGLETQYF. The CDR3 DNA is TGTGCCAGCAGTTTATCGGGTCGGGACAGGGGGCTAGAGACCCAGTACTTC.

The V gene is TRBV7-8, the J gene TRBJ2-3; D may be TRBD2 (6 bases). Germline CDR1 and CDR2: SGHVS and FQNEAQ. The germline V and J ends were trimmed by 6 bases and 2 bases, with 15 bases remaining between them. This CDR3 contains 15 residues. The DNA for the CDR3 is TGTGCCAGCAGTAATTCCCGGACTAACACAGATACGCAGTATTTT. Residues: CASSNSRTNTDTQYF.

The rearrangement links TRBV6-5 to TRBJ2-5, with D possibly matching TRBD2 (6 bases). Trimming removed 0 bases at V and 4 bases at J, with 15 bases between. The CDR3 extends over 16 amino acids. CDR1 MNHEY and CDR2 SVGAGI come from the germline V gene. CDR3 sequence reads: CASSYSLAQLGETQYF. For the CDR3, the DNA is TGTGCCAGCAGTTACTCTCTAGCGCAACTCGGAGAGACCCAGTACTTC.

This rearrangement joins TRBV24-1 to TRBJ2-2; a possible D gene is TRBD1 (6 bases). V was shortened by 7 bases and J by 0 bases, with 14 bases between the two germline ends. The CDR3 runs 16 residues. Germline lookup yields CDR1 KGHDR and CDR2 SFDVKD. CDR3 sequence (DNA): TGTGCCACCAGCGAAACAAGGACAGCGAACACCGGGGAGCTGTTTTTT. Amino acid sequence: CATSETRTANTGELFF.

The rearrangement uses TRBV6-5 and TRBJ1-1, with 7 bases lining up with TRBD1. The germline V gene encodes CDR1 MNHEY and CDR2 SVGAGI. This CDR3 comprises 16 residues. V trimming: 4 bases; J trimming: 1 base; junction bases outside the gene matches: 9. This CDR3 is CASSSYRGRGNTEAFF. The CDR3 DNA is TGTGCCAGCAGTTCCTATAGGGGGCGGGGGAACACTGAAGCTTTCTTT.

The chain joins TRBV29-1 to TRBJ2-1; no clear D gene. The CDR3 has 11 amino acids. Germline V gives CDR1 SQVTM, CDR2 ANQGSEA. Trimming took off 4 bases at V and 7 bases at J, with 8 bases between the two ends. In DNA, the CDR3 is TGCAGCGTTGCTGAGAGAAATGAGCAGTTCTTC. Translating it yields CSVAERNEQFF.

The rearrangement joins TRBV6-1 to TRBJ1-4, with 9 bases that match TRBD1. Germline V CDR1 and CDR2: MNHNS, SASEGT. The CDR3 runs to 19 residues. Germline trimming cut 2 bases from V and 7 bases from J; bases unmatched to any gene: 17. The chain's CDR3 is CASSEPAGTGRYDCEKLFF. CDR3 sequence (DNA): TGTGCCAGCAGTGAACCGGCCGGGACAGGGCGTTACGATTGTGAAAAACTGTTTTTT.

This clone was observed once. This chain uses TRBV7-6 with TRBJ2-7; D possibly corresponds to TRBD1 (6 bases). The CDR3 sequence is 14 residues long. Trimming removed 4 bases at V and 1 base at J, with 11 bases between. Germline CDR1 SGHVS, CDR2 FNYEAQ. The CDR3 protein is CASSSRDISYEQYF. CDR3 nucleotide sequence: TGTGCCAGCAGCTCCCGGGACATTTCCTACGAGCAGTACTTC.

The chain recombines TRBV18 with TRBJ2-1; 7 bases map to TRBD2. This CDR3 contains 16 residues. Per the germline V gene, CDR1 is KGHSH and CDR2 is LQKENI. The V gene end was trimmed by 3 bases and the J gene end by 6 bases; junction bases not matched to a gene: 11. CDR3 sequence: CASSPLGGTARNEQFF. The CDR3 nucleotides are TGTGCCAGCTCACCCCTGGGGGGGACTGCTCGCAATGAGCAGTTCTTC.

The V gene is TRBV28, the J gene TRBJ1-6, with D tentatively TRBD1 (5 bases). The CDR3 has 14 amino acids. V was cut by 8 bases and J by 10 bases, with 18 bases left in between. Per the germline V gene, CDR1 is MDHEN and CDR2 is SYDVKM. CDR3 loop: CASRIRDSGSPLHF. The CDR3 nucleotides are TGTGCCAGCCGAATCCGGGACTCAGGCTCACCCCTCCACTTT.

The chain recombines TRBV27 with TRBJ2-3; weak D call: TRBD2 (6 bases). The CDR3 contains 14 residues. The germline V gene encodes CDR1 MNHEY and CDR2 SMNVEV (reference sequence). Trimming left V 6 bases short and J 4 bases short, with 14 bases between. CDR3 region: CASSLVSGADTQYF. CDR3 sequence (DNA): TGTGCCAGCAGCTTAGTTAGCGGCGCAGATACGCAGTATTTT.

The chain employs TRBV7-9 and TRBJ1-5; 9 bases align to TRBD1. This CDR3 is 16 amino acids long. Germline CDR1 SEHNR, CDR2 FQNEAQ (reference sequence). V was pared by 4 bases and J by 1 base, with 5 bases of the junction left unmatched. CDR3 in DNA: TGTGCCAGCAGCTGGGGCGGACAGGGGAGCAATCAGCCCCAGCATTTT. This sequence encodes CASSWGGQGSNQPQHF.

The V gene is TRBV6-5, the J gene TRBJ2-5, with TRBD1 as a possible D gene (5 bases). There are 12 residues in the CDR3. The ends were cut back, 2 bases at V and 7 bases at J, with 8 bases in the middle. The germline gives CDR1 MNHEY, CDR2 SVGAGI. The CDR3 DNA reads as TGTGCCAGCAGTTACCGTCAGGGGACCCAGTACTTC. Amino acids: CASSYRQGTQYF.

This chain joins TRBV5-6 and TRBJ1-5; D might be TRBD1 (5 bases). The CDR3 has 15 residues. Germline loops: CDR1 SGHDT, CDR2 YYEEEE. Trimming removed 1 base at V and 3 bases at J, with 11 bases between. The CDR3 here is CASSLSEGNNQPQHF. The CDR3 region has the DNA TGTGCCAGCAGCTTGTCCGAGGGGAACAATCAGCCCCAGCATTTT.

The gene calls are TRBV7-9 and TRBJ2-2; D unresolved. Germline assignment: CDR1 SEHNR and CDR2 FQNEAQ (reference sequence). Trimming took off 1 base at V and 4 bases at J, with 7 bases between the two ends. The CDR3 length is 14 residues. The CDR3 is CASSLDSPTGELFF. The DNA for the CDR3 is TGTGCCAGCAGCTTAGACTCGCCCACCGGGGAGCTGTTTTTT.

The rearrangement uses TRBV4-1 and TRBJ2-6; D call uncertain. The V gene's germline CDR1 is MGHRA and CDR2 YSYEKL. The CDR3 consists of 16 residues. Trimming left V 0 bases short and J 0 bases short, with 6 bases between. The CDR3 protein is CASSQESGSGANVLTF. For the CDR3, the DNA is TGCGCCAGCAGCCAAGAGTCGGGCTCTGGGGCCAACGTCCTGACTTTC.

This chain links TRBV15 with TRBJ2-7, with D possibly called TRBD1 or TRBD2 (5 bases each). Germline V gene sequence: CDR1 LNHNV, CDR2 YYDKDF (reference sequence). The V and J ends lost 1 base and 3 bases respectively, with 13 bases between them. This CDR3 is 15 amino acids long. The CDR3 sequence is CATSRGGRDGYEQYF. The CDR3 DNA reads as TGTGCCACCAGCAGAGGGGGACGGGACGGCTACGAGCAGTACTTC.

This rearrangement joins TRBV6-1 to TRBJ1-4; TRBD1 matches at 8 bases. Germline V CDR1 and CDR2: MNHNS, SASEGT. The CDR3 spans 16 residues. Trimming removed 3 bases from V and 7 bases from J; junction bases left unmatched: 10. The CDR3 is CASSETTGEKGEKLFF. Written as DNA, the CDR3 is TGTGCCAGCAGTGAGACGACAGGGGAGAAAGGTGAAAAACTGTTTTTT.

V usage is TRBV28 and J usage is TRBJ1-4; no clear D gene. Trimming took 5 bases from V and 7 from J, leaving 8 bases between them. CDR3 size: 12 residues. The germline gives CDR1 MDHEN, CDR2 SYDVKM. CDR3 nucleotide sequence: TGTGCCAGCAGTGCTCAAACTGAAAAACTGTTTTTT. Translation gives CASSAQTEKLFF.